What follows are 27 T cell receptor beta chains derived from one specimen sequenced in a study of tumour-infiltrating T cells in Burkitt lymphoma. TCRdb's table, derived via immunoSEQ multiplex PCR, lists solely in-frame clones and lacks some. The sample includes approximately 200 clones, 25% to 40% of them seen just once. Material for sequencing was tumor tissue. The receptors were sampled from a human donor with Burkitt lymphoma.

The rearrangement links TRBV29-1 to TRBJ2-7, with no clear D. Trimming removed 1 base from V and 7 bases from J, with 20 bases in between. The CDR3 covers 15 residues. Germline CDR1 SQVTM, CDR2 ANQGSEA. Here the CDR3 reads CSVEVSWTPGVEQYF. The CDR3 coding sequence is TGCAGCGTTGAAGTCTCGTGGACCCCTGGGGTGGAGCAGTACTTC.

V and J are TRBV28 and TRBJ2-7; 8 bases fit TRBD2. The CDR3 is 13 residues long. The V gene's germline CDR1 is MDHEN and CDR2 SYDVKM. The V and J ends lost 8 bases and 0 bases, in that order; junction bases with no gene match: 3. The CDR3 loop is CASRGGASYEQYF. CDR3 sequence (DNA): TGTGCCAGCCGGGGGGGCGCCTCCTACGAGCAGTACTTC.

This CDR3 reads CASSLVMGLAETQYF. The CDR3 region has the DNA TGTGCCAGCAGCTTAGTCATGGGACTAGCCGAGACCCAGTACTTC. The chain combines TRBV7-9 with TRBJ2-5, with 9 positions matching TRBD2. Per the germline V gene, CDR1 is SEHNR and CDR2 is FQNEAQ (reference sequence). V lost 1 base and J lost 5; bases outside the gene matches: 5. The CDR3 sequence is 15 residues long.

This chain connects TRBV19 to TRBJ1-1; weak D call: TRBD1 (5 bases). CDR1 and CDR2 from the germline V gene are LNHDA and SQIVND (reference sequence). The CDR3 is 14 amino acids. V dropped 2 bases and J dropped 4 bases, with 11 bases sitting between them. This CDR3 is CASSIMGGGTEAFF. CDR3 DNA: TGTGCCAGTAGTATAATGGGCGGGGGCACTGAAGCTTTCTTT. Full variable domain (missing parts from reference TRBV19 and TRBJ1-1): DGGITQSPKYLFRKEGQNVTLSCEQNLNHDAMYWYRQDPGQGLRLIYYSQIVNDFQKGDIAEGYSVSREKKESFPLTVTSAQKNPTAFYLCASSIMGGGTEAFFGQGTRLTVV.

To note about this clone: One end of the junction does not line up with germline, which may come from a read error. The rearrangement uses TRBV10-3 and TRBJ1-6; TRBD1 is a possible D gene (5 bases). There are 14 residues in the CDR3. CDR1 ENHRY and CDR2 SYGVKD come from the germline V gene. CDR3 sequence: CAINEGQGVGPLHF. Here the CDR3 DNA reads TGTGCCATCAATGAGGGGCAGGGAGTGGGACCCCTCCACTTT.

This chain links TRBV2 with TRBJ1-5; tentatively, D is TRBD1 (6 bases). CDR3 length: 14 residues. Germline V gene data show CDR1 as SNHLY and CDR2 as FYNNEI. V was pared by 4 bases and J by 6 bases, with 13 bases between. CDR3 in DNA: TGTGCCAGCAGTGGGGGGCTCGGGATTCAGCCCCAGCATTTT. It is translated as CASSGGLGIQPQHF.

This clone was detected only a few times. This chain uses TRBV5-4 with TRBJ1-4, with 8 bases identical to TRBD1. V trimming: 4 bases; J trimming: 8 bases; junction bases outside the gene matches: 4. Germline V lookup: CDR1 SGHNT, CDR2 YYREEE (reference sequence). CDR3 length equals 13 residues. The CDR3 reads CASSPRQGEKLFF. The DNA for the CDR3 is TGTGCCAGCAGCCCCAGACAGGGGGAAAAACTGTTTTTT.

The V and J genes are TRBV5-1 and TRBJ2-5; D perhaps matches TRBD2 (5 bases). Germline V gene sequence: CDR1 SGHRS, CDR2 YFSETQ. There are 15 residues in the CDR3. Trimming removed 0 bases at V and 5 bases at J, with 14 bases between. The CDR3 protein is CASSLEGSRVETQYF. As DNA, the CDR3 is TGCGCCAGCAGCTTGGAAGGATCGAGGGTGGAGACCCAGTACTTC.

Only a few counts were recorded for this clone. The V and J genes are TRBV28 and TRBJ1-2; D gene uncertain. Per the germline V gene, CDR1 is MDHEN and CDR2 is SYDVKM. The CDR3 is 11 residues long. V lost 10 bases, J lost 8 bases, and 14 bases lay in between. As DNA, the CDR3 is TGTGCCACCACCCCGGGTGCGGGCTACACCTTC. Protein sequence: CATTPGAGYTF.

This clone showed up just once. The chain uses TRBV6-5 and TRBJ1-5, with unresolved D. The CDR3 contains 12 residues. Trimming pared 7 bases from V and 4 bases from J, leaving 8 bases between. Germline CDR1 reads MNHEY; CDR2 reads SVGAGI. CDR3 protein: CASKARNQPQHF. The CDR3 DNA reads TGTGCCAGCAAGGCAAGGAATCAGCCCCAGCATTTT.

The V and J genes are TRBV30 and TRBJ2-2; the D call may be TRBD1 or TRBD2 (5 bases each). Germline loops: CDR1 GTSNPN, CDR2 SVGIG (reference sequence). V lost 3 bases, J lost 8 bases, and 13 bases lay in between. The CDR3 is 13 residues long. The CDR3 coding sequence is TGTGCCTGGAGCCTGCCGGGACGAGGGGAGCTGTTTTTT. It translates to CAWSLPGRGELFF.

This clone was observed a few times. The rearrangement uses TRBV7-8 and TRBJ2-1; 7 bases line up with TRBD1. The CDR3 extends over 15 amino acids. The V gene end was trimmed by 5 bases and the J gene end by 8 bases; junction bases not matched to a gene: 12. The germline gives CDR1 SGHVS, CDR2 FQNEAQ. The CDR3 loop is CASSAFEGAVDEQFF. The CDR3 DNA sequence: TGTGCCAGCAGCGCCTTTGAGGGGGCGGTCGATGAGCAGTTCTTC.

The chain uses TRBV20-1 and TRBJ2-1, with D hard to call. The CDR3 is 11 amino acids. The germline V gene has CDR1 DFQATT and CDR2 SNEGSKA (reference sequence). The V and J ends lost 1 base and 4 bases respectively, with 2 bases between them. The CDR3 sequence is CSARVYNEQFF. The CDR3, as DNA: TGCAGTGCTAGAGTTTACAATGAGCAGTTCTTC.

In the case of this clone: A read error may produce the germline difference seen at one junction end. As DNA, the CDR3 is TGTGCCAGCAGTTTATACGCGGGGAAAGACGGCTACACTTTC. Protein sequence: CASSLYAGKDGYTF. This chain connects TRBV28 to TRBJ1-2; D is unclear. In germline, CDR1 is MDHEN, CDR2 SYDVKM. CDR3 length equals 14 residues.

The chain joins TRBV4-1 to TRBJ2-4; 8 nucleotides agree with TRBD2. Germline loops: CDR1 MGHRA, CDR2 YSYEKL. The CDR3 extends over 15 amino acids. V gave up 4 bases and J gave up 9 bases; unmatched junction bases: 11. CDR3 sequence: CASSPVERGQSIQYF. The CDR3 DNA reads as TGCGCCAGCAGCCCAGTGGAGCGGGGGCAAAGCATTCAGTACTTC.

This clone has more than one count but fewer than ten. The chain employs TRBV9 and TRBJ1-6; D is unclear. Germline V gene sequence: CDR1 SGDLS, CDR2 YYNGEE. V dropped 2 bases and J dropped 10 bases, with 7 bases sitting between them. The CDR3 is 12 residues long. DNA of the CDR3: TGTGCCAGCAGCGTGGGGATATCACCCCTCCACTTT. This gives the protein CASSVGISPLHF. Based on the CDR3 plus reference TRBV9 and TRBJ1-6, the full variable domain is DSGVTQTPKHLITATGQRVTLRCSPRSGDLSVYWYQQSLDQGLQFLIQYYNGEERAKGNILERFSAQQFPDLHSELNLSSLELGDSALYFCASSVGISPLHFGNGTRLTVT.

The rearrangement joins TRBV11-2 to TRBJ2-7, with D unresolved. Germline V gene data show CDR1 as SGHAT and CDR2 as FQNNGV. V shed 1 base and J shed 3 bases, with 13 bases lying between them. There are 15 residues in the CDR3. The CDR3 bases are TGTGCCAGCAGCTTAGCCGACGGTGGATTCTACGAGCAGTACTTC. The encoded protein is CASSLADGGFYEQYF.

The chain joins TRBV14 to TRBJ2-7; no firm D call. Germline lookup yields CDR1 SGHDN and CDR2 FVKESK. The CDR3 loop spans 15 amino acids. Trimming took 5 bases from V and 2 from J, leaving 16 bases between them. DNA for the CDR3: TGTGCCAGCAGCTGGAGTTCTGGGAAAACCTACGAGCAGTACTTC. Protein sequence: CASSWSSGKTYEQYF.

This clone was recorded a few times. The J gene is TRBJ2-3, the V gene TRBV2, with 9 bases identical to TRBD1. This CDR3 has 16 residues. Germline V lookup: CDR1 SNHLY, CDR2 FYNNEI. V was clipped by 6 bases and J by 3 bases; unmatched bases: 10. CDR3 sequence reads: CASRPGQGISTDTQYF. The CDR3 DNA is TGTGCCAGCAGGCCCGGACAGGGGATAAGTACAGATACGCAGTATTTT.

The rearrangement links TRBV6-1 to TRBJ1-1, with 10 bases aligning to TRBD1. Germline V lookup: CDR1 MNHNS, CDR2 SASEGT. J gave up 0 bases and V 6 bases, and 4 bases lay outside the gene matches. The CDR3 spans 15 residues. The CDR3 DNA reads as TGTGCCAGCAGGCGACAGGGGGCAATGAACACTGAAGCTTTCTTT. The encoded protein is CASRRQGAMNTEAFF.

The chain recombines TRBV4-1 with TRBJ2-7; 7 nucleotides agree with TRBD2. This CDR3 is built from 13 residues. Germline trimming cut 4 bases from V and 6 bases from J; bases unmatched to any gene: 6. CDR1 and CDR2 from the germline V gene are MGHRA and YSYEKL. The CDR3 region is CASSRTTSAEQYF. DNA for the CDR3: TGCGCCAGCAGCCGGACTACTAGCGCCGAGCAGTACTTC.

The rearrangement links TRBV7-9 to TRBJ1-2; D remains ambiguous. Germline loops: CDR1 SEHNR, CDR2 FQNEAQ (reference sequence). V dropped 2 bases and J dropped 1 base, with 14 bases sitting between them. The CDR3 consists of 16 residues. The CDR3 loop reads CASSLPPVDDNYGYTF. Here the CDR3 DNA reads TGTGCCAGCAGCTTACCTCCGGTAGATGATAACTATGGCTACACCTTC.

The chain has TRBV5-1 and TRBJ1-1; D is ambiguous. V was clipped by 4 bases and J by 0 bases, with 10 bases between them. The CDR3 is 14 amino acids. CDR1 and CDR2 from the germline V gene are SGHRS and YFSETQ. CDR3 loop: CASSPDSLNTEAFF. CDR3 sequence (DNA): TGCGCCAGCAGCCCGGACTCCTTGAACACTGAAGCTTTCTTT.

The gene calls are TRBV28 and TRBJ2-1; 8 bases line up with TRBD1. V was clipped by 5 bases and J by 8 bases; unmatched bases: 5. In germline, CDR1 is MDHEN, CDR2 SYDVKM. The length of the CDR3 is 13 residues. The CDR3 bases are TGTGCCAGCAGTCCCACAGGGGGACATGAGCAGTTCTTC. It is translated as CASSPTGGHEQFF.

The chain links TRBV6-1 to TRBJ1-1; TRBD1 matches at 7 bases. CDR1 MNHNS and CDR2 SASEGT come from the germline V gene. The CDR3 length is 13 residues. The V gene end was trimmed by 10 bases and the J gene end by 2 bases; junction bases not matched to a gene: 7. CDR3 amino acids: CATLDRANTEAFF. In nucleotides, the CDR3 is TGTGCCACCTTAGACAGGGCCAACACTGAAGCTTTCTTT.

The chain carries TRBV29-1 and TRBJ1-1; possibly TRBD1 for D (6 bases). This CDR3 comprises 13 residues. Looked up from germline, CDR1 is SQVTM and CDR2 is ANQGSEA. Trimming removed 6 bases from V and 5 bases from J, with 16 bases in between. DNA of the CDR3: TGCAGCGTCATTAAACAGGGTCTAACTGAAGCTTTCTTT. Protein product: CSVIKQGLTEAFF.

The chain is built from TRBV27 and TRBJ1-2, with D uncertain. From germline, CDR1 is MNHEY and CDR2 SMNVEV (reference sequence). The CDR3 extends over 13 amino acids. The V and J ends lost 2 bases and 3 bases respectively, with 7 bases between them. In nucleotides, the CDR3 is TGTGCCAGCAGTTTAGGGCAGTACTATGGCTACACCTTC. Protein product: CASSLGQYYGYTF.